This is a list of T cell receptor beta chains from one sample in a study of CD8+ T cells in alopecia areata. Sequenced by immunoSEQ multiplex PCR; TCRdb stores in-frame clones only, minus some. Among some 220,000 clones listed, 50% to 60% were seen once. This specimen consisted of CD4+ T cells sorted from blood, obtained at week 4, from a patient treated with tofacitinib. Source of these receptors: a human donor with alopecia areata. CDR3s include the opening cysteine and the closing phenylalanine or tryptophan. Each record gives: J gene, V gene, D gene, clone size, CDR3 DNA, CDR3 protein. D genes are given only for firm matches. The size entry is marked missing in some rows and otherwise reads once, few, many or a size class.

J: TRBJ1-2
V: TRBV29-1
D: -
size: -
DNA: TGCAGCGTTGAAGGCCGTCTTGGACAGCGCTATGGCTACACCTTC
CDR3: CSVEGRLGQRYGYTF

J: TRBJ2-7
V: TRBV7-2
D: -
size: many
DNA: TGTGCCAGCAGCGGCACGGTCGGGAGTGAGCAGTACTTC
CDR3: CASSGTVGSEQYF

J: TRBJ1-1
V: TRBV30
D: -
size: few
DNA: TGTGCCTGGAGTAAGGGCCTGGGTGGGACTGAAGCTTTCTTT
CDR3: CAWSKGLGGTEAFF

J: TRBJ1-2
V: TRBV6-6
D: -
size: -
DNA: TGTGCCAGCAGTGGCAAAGAGGGCTCTGGCTACACCTTC
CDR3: CASSGKEGSGYTF

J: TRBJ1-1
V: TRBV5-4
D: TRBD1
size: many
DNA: TGTGCCAGCAGCTTACAGGGGGTCGCTGAAGCTTTCTTT
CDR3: CASSLQGVAEAFF

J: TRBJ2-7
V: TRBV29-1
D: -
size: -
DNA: TGCAGCGTAGCCTATAGGGAACCAACAGAGCAGTACTTC
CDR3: CSVAYREPTEQYF

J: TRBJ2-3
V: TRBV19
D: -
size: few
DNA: TGTGCCAGTAGTATAGTTGGGAGCACAGATACGCAGTATTTT
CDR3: CASSIVGSTDTQYF

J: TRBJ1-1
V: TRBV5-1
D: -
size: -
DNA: TGCGCCAGCAGCTTGGGTATGGGGACGGCGAACACTGAAGCTTTCTTT
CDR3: CASSLGMGTANTEAFF

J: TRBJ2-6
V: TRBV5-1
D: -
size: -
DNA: TGCGCCAGCAGCCTGACAGCTTCTGGGGCCAACGTCCTGACTTTC
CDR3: CASSLTASGANVLTF

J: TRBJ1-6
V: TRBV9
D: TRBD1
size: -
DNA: TGTGCCAGCAGCGCAGGACAGGAGTTAAAAGTACCCCTCCACTTT
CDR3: CASSAGQELKVPLHF

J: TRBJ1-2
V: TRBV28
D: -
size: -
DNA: TGTGCCAGCAGCACAGCAGAGGGGAGGGTAGATGGCTACACCTTC
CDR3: CASSTAEGRVDGYTF

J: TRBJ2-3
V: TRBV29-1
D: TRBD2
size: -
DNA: TGCAGCGTTGAAGACGGACGGACTAGGACAGATACGCAGTATTTT
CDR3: CSVEDGRTRTDTQYF

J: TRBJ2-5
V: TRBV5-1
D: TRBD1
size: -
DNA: TGCGCCAGCAGCTACAGACAGGGGCAAGAGACCCAGTACTTC
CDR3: CASSYRQGQETQYF

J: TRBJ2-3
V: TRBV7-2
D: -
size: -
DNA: TGTGCCAGCAGCTTTAAAAGCAGCACAGATACGCAGTATTTT
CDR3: CASSFKSSTDTQYF

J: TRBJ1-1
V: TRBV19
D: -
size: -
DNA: TGTGCCAGTAGTATTACGAACAGACATGAAGCTTTCTTT
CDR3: CASSITNRHEAFF

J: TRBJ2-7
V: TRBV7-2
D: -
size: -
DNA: TGTGCCAGCAGCTTAACGGGCAGGGGTTCAAAGTACGAGCAGTACTTC
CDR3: CASSLTGRGSKYEQYF

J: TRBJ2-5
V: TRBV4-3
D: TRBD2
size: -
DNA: TGCGCCAGCAGCCAAGTTACAGCGGGGGACCAAGAGACCCAGTACTTC
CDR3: CASSQVTAGDQETQYF

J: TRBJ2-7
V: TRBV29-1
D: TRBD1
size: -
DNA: TGCAGCGTTTCCAGAATGGGGACAGGGCTTAAGTACGAGCAGTACTTC
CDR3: CSVSRMGTGLKYEQYF

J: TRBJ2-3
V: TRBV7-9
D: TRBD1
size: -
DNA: TGTGCCAGCAGCTCTACCGGGACAGGGGGAGATACGCAGTATTTT
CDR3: CASSSTGTGGDTQYF

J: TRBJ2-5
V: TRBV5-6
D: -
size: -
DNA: TGTGCCAGCAGCTTGATACCAGGGATACAAGAGACCCAGTACTTC
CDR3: CASSLIPGIQETQYF

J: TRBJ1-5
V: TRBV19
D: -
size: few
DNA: TGTGCCAGTAGTATGATGGGTAGCGGCCAGCCCCAGCATTTT
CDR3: CASSMMGSGQPQHF

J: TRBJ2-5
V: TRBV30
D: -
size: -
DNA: TGTGCCTGGAGTGTAGGAGAGACCCAGTACTTC
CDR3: CAWSVGETQYF

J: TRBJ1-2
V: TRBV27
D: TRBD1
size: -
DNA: TGTGCCAGCAGTTTATCGACAGGGCGCTATGGCTACACCTTC
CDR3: CASSLSTGRYGYTF

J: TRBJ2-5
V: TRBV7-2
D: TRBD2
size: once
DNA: TGTGCCAGCAGCCGGACTAGCGGGGGGTCATACCAAGAGACCCAGTACTTC
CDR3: CASSRTSGGSYQETQYF

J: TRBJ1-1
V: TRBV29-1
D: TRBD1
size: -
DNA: TGCAGCGTCGACAGGGCCGCTGAAGCTTTCTTT
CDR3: CSVDRAAEAFF